This T cell receptor beta chain was retrieved from a study of cytomegalovirus exposure and HLA in healthy donors. Study-level findings and limits: Later analysis identified several of the most significant clusters that appeared linked to common viral pathogens. Earlier findings revealed that most TCR beta V segments proved productive either about 87% or about 30% of the time.

Use of 60 Vbeta and 13 Jbeta primers characterized the PCR. TCRdb's table, derived via immunoSEQ multiplex PCR, lists solely in-frame clones and lacks some. The repertoire holds about 240,000 clones, with about 88% as singletons. Germline loops: CDR1 LNHNV, CDR2 YYDKDF (reference sequence). CDR3 length: 16 amino acids. V lost 1 base, J lost 0 bases, and 12 bases lay in between. Worth noting for this clone: Its antigen is not identified.

Input material: PBMCs. The chain combines TRBV15 with TRBJ1-1; possible D gene TRBD1, 5 bases. This receptor was taken from a girl aged 2-10 years in good health and CMV-seronegative. The CDR3 nucleotides read TGTGCCACCAGCAGAGCTCCTGGGGGGATGAACACTGAAGCTTTCTTT. It encodes CATSRAPGGMNTEAFF.